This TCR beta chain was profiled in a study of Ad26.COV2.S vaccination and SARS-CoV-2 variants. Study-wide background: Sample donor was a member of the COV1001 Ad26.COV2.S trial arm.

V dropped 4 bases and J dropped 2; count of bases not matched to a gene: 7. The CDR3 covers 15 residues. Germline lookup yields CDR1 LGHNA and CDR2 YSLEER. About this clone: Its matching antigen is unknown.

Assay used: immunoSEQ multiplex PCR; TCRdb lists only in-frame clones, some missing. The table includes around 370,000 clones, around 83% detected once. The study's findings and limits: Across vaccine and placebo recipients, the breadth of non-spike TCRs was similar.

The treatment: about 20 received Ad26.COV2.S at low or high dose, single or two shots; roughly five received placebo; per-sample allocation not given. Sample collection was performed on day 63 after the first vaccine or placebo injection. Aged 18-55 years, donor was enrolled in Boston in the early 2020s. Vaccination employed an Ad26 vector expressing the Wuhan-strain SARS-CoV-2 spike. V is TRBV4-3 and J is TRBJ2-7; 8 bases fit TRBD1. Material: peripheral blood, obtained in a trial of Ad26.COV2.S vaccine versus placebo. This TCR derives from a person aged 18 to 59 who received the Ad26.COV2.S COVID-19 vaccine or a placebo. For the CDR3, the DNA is TGCGCCAGCAGCCTCGGACAGGGAGTAACCTACGAGCAGTACTTC. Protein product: CASSLGQGVTYEQYF.